A single T cell receptor (beta chain) is shown here with its context. The antigen is not known. This sample was included in a study of T cells after yellow fever vaccination. Turning to the study itself: Preparation used SMART-Seq v4 Ultra Low Input for the low-cell-number fractions.

Study findings and constraints: Abundant clonotypes (contaminants from the bulk population) could be present in FACS-sorted repertoires. Clonotypes shared by both compartments, CD4 and CD8, made up a small share.

A single record per CDR3 protein comes from TCRdb applying MiXCR to the 5' RACE reads. The profile covers under 250,000 distinct CDR3 sequences, with more than 3% appearing a single time and around 3% taken by the ten largest. The V gene's germline CDR1 is LNHDA and CDR2 SQIVND (reference sequence). Trimming removed 9 bases at V and 4 bases at J, with 20 bases between. The CDR3 spans 15 residues. This chain links TRBV19 with TRBJ2-3; either TRBD1 or TRBD2 may fit D (5 bases each). This sequence was found in a man between 18 and 29 years old who received the YFV17D yellow fever vaccine. The specimen was CD4+ T cells sorted from PBMCs, collected 10 days after the yellow fever booster vaccination. This CDR3 reads CASRSIRDGADTQYF. In nucleotides, the CDR3 is TGTGCCAGCCGTAGTATTCGGGACGGGGCAGATACGCAGTATTTT.